This T cell receptor beta chain was found in a study of T cell changes during pregnancy in multiple sclerosis (dated by TCRdb to the late 2010s). Context from the whole study: The study looked at changes in the T cell repertoire across pregnancy in women with multiple sclerosis.

Concerning this clone: What this receptor recognizes is not known. Base quality data are lacking; no much larger clone is found one base away.

Receptor amplification or capture employed the immunoSEQ multiplex PCR assay. Imported from immuneACCESS, the table was reduced by TCRdb to in-frame sequences with V and J called. These copies leave out some clones; in studies compared against another copy, an unresolved V gene accounts for under half, and the cause of the remainder is not known. This sample lists 55,000 to 70,000 clones; 80% to 90% were detected once. Of the sample, about 2.3% is held by the ten largest clones. Trimming costs V 5 bases and J 3 bases, and their ends lie 10 bases apart. Sequences MNHEY (CDR1) and SMNVEV (CDR2) are obtained from the germline V gene (reference sequence). From its cysteine to its phenylalanine, the CDR3 spans 14 amino acids. Solely the CDR3 DNA is kept, with 42 bases framed from the first base.

Source: peripheral blood, taken in the first trimester of pregnancy. The sequence is built from TRBV27 and TRBJ2-2; the D gene cannot be resolved reliably. The TCR originated in a female donor with multiple sclerosis, enrolled in a pregnancy study. The CDR3 has the sequence CASSEARDTGELFF. Here is the DNA: TGTGCCAGCAGTGAAGCTCGAGACACCGGGGAGCTGTTTTTT.